Shown below are 11 T cell receptor beta chains from a single sample sequenced in a study of CD8 T cells in ankylosing spondylitis. TCRdb itself ran the 5' RACE reads through MiXCR, one entry per CDR3 protein. Seen here are around 150,000 distinct CDR3 sequences, around two fifths observed once, and the top ten hold 13% to 15%. The specimen sequenced was synovial fluid, either unsorted or a sorted T cell fraction (not recorded which). The origin of the receptors is a male donor with ankylosing spondylitis.

The chain employs TRBV7-8 and TRBJ1-2, with D perhaps TRBD1 (5 bases). Germline loops: CDR1 SGHVS, CDR2 FQNEAQ. The germline V and J ends were trimmed by 5 bases and 0 bases, with 10 bases remaining between them. The CDR3 extends over 14 amino acids. The CDR3 sequence: CASSPDTTNYGYTF. For the CDR3, the DNA is TGTGCCAGCAGCCCGGACACGACTAACTATGGCTACACCTTC.

CDR3 protein: CASSPILSFMGGETYEQYF. CDR3 DNA sequence: TGTGCCAGCAGTCCAATTTTGTCCTTCATGGGGGGGGAGACCTACGAGCAGTACTTC. The V gene is TRBV28, the J gene TRBJ2-7; TRBD2 aligns across 7 bases. V gave up 5 bases and J gave up 2 bases; unmatched junction bases: 21. In germline, CDR1 is MDHEN, CDR2 SYDVKM. CDR3 length: 19 amino acids.

V and J are TRBV6-5 and TRBJ2-7; 7 bases align to TRBD1. CDR1 and CDR2 from the germline V gene are MNHEY and SVGAGI. The CDR3 has 13 residues. The V segment lost 2 bases and the J segment 5 bases; nucleotides outside the gene matches: 3. The CDR3 loop is CASSYLQGDEQYF. As DNA, the CDR3 is TGTGCCAGCAGTTACCTTCAGGGGGACGAGCAGTACTTC.

The sample holds a few counts of this clonotype. The rearrangement joins TRBV28 to TRBJ1-5, with D unclear. Trimming took 2 bases from V and 3 from J, leaving 5 bases between them. The CDR3 is 13 residues long. Germline V gene lookup returns CDR1 MDHEN and CDR2 SYDVKM. CDR3: CASSLNNNQPQHF. In DNA, the CDR3 is TGTGCCAGCAGTTTAAACAACAATCAGCCCCAGCATTTT.

In regard to this clonotype: One junction end does not reproduce the germline sequence, and a read error may be involved. The chain is built from TRBV4-2 and TRBJ2-3; D remains ambiguous. Germline V gene sequence: CDR1 LGHNA, CDR2 YNFKEQ. The CDR3 is 15 residues long. CDR3 coding DNA: TGTGCCAGCAGCCAAGAGGAAGGTACAGCAGATACGCGGTATTTT. Residues: CASSQEEGTADTRYF.

The CDR3 protein is CASSQVGRNEANYGYTF. CDR3 in DNA: TGTGCCAGCAGCCAAGTGGGCCGAAACGAGGCTAACTATGGCTACACCTTC. The rearrangement links TRBV3-1 to TRBJ1-2; no firm D call. V was pared by 1 base and J by 0 bases, with 15 bases between. From germline, CDR1 is LGHDT and CDR2 YNNKEL (reference sequence). The CDR3 spans 17 residues.

This clonotype was recorded a few times. The chain has TRBV12-3 or TRBV12-4 and TRBJ2-7; TRBD1 might be the D (5 bases). V dropped 5 bases and J dropped 6 bases, with 11 bases sitting between them. This CDR3 contains 12 residues. The CDR3, as DNA: TGTGCCAGCAGTCAAACAGGTTCCGAGCAGTACTTC. Its translation is CASSQTGSEQYF.

This clonotype was detected only a few times. The chain couples TRBV7-9 to TRBJ1-1; D perhaps matches TRBD1 (6 bases). Germline V gives CDR1 SEHNR, CDR2 FQNEAQ (reference sequence). The length of the CDR3 is 13 residues. V lost 1 base and J lost 10, with 13 bases in between. The CDR3 DNA is TGTGCCAGCAGCTTAGGAGGGGGGTTGGGAGCTTTCTTT. This encodes CASSLGGGLGAFF.

This chain uses TRBV4-1 with TRBJ2-7; 9 bases line up with TRBD2. CDR1 is MGHRA, CDR2 YSYEKL, per germline. The V segment lost 3 bases and the J segment 7 bases; nucleotides outside the gene matches: 7. The CDR3 totals 14 residues. The CDR3 is CASSHLAGWGEQYF. DNA for the CDR3: TGCGCCAGCAGCCATCTAGCGGGGTGGGGGGAGCAGTACTTC.

The chain recombines TRBV4-3 with TRBJ2-7; D is undetermined. The CDR3 is made up of 15 amino acids. Germline-derived CDR1 and CDR2 are LGHNA and YSLEER. V was trimmed by 0 bases and J by 3 bases, leaving 12 bases between them. CDR3 DNA sequence: TGCGCCAGCAGCCAAGATTCAACTGCACTCTACGAGCAGTACTTC. It is translated as CASSQDSTALYEQYF.

V usage is TRBV11-2 and J usage is TRBJ1-4; D uncertain. The CDR3 runs to 16 residues. The germline V and J ends were trimmed by 1 base and 4 bases, with 13 bases remaining between them. Germline assignment: CDR1 SGHAT and CDR2 FQNNGV. The CDR3: CASSLGRWSRNEKLFF. CDR3 DNA: TGTGCCAGCAGCTTAGGGAGGTGGAGTCGTAATGAAAAACTGTTTTTT.